The 11 T cell receptor beta chains in this list originate from one sample, sequenced in a study of shared clonotypes between healthy human individuals. Clones were sequenced by immunoSEQ multiplex PCR, and TCRdb holds only the in-frame ones, with some missing. This table has some 790,000 clones, over 60% appearing once. Sequenced material: memory CD4+ T cells sorted from blood. The subset was: CD45RA-negative fraction. All receptors come from a woman in her twenties or thirties in good health.

The chain uses TRBV7-9 and TRBJ2-7; TRBD2 is a possible D gene (5 bases). Per germline, CDR1 SEHNR and CDR2 FQNEAQ (reference sequence). Trimming cost V 5 bases and J 7 bases, with 21 bases left between them. The CDR3 has 15 amino acids. The CDR3 sequence: CASSAYFGEAEEQYF. The CDR3 DNA reads as TGTGCCAGCAGCGCGTACTTCGGTGAAGCGGAGGAGCAGTACTTC.

This rearrangement joins TRBV7-2 to TRBJ1-6; D is undetermined. Germline V gives CDR1 SGHTA, CDR2 FQGNSA. CDR3 length: 14 amino acids. V was trimmed by 3 bases and J by 7 bases, leaving 10 bases between them. CDR3 DNA: TGTGCCAGCAGCTTTACGTACCAGAATTCACCCCTCCACTTT. As protein: CASSFTYQNSPLHF.

As concerns this clone: This sequence may be a read error, since a much larger clone differs from it by one base. This chain links TRBV4-2 with TRBJ1-2; no definite D call. This CDR3 region has 13 residues. V was pared by 5 bases and J by 2 bases, with 9 bases between. CDR1 LGHNA and CDR2 YNFKEQ come from the germline V gene. The CDR3 region has the DNA TGTGCCAGCAGCTTGCGAGGGAACTATGGCTACACCTTC. Translated, it gives CASSLRGNYGYTF.

The chain has TRBV6-5 and TRBJ2-7; perhaps TRBD2 as D (6 bases). Trimming left V 4 bases short and J 9 bases short, with 22 bases between. This CDR3 contains 15 residues. Germline CDR1 and CDR2: MNHEY and SVGAGI. Written as DNA, the CDR3 is TGTGCCAGCAGTTCGGAGGGTAGATCCTACGACGGGCAGTACTTC. Translated, it gives CASSSEGRSYDGQYF.

As concerns this clone: A much larger clone differs from this one at a single base, so this may be a read error. The V call is TRBV7-9, the J call TRBJ2-5; no clear D. The CDR3 extends over 11 amino acids. Trimming removed 4 bases at V and 0 bases at J, with 0 bases between. Germline loops: CDR1 SEHNR, CDR2 FQNEAQ (reference sequence). The chain's CDR3 is CASSYQETQYF. Written as DNA, the CDR3 is TGTGCCAGCAGCTACCAAGAGACCCAGTACTTC.

The chain links TRBV18 to TRBJ1-2, with D hard to call. Germline V gene lookup returns CDR1 KGHSH and CDR2 LQKENI. This CDR3 has 14 amino acids. The V and J ends lost 1 base and 8 bases respectively, with 14 bases between them. In DNA, the CDR3 is TGTGCCAGCTCACCACTTCAGGAGAGGGTAGGCTACACCTTC. Translation gives CASSPLQERVGYTF.

The J gene is TRBJ2-4, the V gene TRBV4-2; D is uncertain. V shed 0 bases and J shed 6 bases, with 9 bases lying between them. The length of the CDR3 is 14 residues. The germline gives CDR1 LGHNA, CDR2 YNFKEQ. CDR3 amino acids: CASSQDSVPNIQYF. The CDR3 DNA follows: TGTGCCAGCAGCCAAGATTCAGTGCCAAACATTCAGTACTTC.

This clone was found a few times. The chain joins TRBV6-1 to TRBJ1-5; 7 nucleotides match TRBD1. Per the germline V gene, CDR1 is MNHNS and CDR2 is SASEGT. The CDR3 totals 14 residues. V gave up 4 bases and J gave up 7 bases; unmatched junction bases: 7. CDR3 in amino acids: CASSGRQGRQPQHF. The CDR3 region has the DNA TGTGCCAGCAGTGGGCGACAGGGAAGGCAGCCCCAGCATTTT.

The gene calls are TRBV7-8 and TRBJ2-7; 9 bases agree with TRBD1. Germline loops: CDR1 SGHVS, CDR2 FQNEAQ. The CDR3 has 16 amino acids. V trimming: 1 base; J trimming: 1 base; junction bases outside the gene matches: 5. Written as DNA, the CDR3 is TGTGCCAGCAGCTTAGGGGGGACAGGGAGATCCTACGAGCAGTACTTC. This encodes CASSLGGTGRSYEQYF.

The J gene is TRBJ1-3, the V gene TRBV10-3; tentatively, D is TRBD1 (5 bases). The V gene's germline CDR1 is ENHRY and CDR2 SYGVKD. CDR3 length equals 16 residues. V lost 0 bases and J 4 bases, leaving 13 bases between the germline ends. The CDR3 is CAISESGQGSGNTIYF. Written as DNA, the CDR3 is TGTGCCATCAGTGAGTCAGGGCAGGGATCAGGAAACACCATATATTTT.

The chain joins TRBV28 to TRBJ2-1; the match to TRBD1 covers 9 bases. With 6 bases clipped from V and 8 bases from J, the junction kept 8 bases outside the gene matches. CDR1 and CDR2 from the germline V gene are MDHEN and SYDVKM. There are 14 residues in the CDR3. The chain's CDR3 is CASRLTGGTYEQFF. The CDR3 DNA reads as TGTGCCAGCAGGTTGACAGGGGGAACCTATGAGCAGTTCTTC. Full variable domain (outside the CDR3, taken from reference TRBV28 and TRBJ2-1): DVKVTQSSRYLVKRTGEKVFLECVQDMDHENMFWYRQDPGLGLRLIYFSYDVKMKEKGDIPEGYSVSREKKERFSLILESASTNQTSMYLCASRLTGGTYEQFFGPGTRLTVL.